This passage covers 25 T cell receptor beta chains from one sample sequenced in a study of shared clonotypes between healthy human individuals. TCRdb keeps only in-frame clones here, not all; method: immunoSEQ multiplex PCR. This sample has about 1.5 million clones, with 95% to 99% found just once. Sequenced input: naive CD4+ T cells sorted from blood. Subset of the sample: CD45RA+ positively selected. These receptors were obtained from a man aged 25 to 45 in good health.

V and J are TRBV29-1 and TRBJ1-2; D not resolved. The V end lost 6 bases, the J end lost 2 bases, and 10 bases lay between the germline ends. The germline gives CDR1 SQVTM, CDR2 ANQGSEA. The CDR3 runs 12 residues. The CDR3 DNA is TGCAGCGTGGAACCTCGAAACTATGGCTACACCTTC. It specifies CSVEPRNYGYTF.

This clone has a single count. This chain uses TRBV5-1 with TRBJ2-1; 11 bases align to TRBD2. CDR3 size: 15 residues. The ends lost 2 bases at V and 9 bases at J; junction bases unmatched: 7. The germline gives CDR1 SGHRS, CDR2 YFSETQ. This chain's CDR3 is CASSLTSGRVGEQFF. For the CDR3, the DNA is TGCGCCAGCAGCTTAACTAGCGGGAGAGTTGGTGAGCAGTTCTTC.

The rearrangement links TRBV7-8 to TRBJ2-1; 13 bases are shared with TRBD2. With 5 bases clipped from V and 0 bases from J, the junction kept 7 bases outside the gene matches. This CDR3 contains 18 residues. CDR1 is SGHVS and CDR2 is FQNEAQ in the germline V gene. CDR3 sequence: CASSPSGLAGYSYNEQFF. The CDR3 DNA follows: TGTGCCAGCAGCCCATCGGGACTAGCGGGATACTCCTACAATGAGCAGTTCTTC. The variable domain in full, with the rest retrieved from reference TRBV7-8 and TRBJ2-1, is GAGVSQSPRYKVAKRGQDVALRCDPISGHVSLFWYQQALGQGPEFLTYFQNEAQLDKSGLPSDRFFAERPEGSVSTLKIQRTQQEDSAVYLCASSPSGLAGYSYNEQFFGPGTRLTVL.

As regards this clone: Distinct nucleotide sequences in the sample also encode this CDR3. In DNA form, the CDR3 reads TGTGCCAGCAGCCAAGAGGGACGAGGGCCCTACGAGCAGTACTTC. Residues: CASSQEGRGPYEQYF. The chain uses TRBV4-2 and TRBJ2-7, with D possibly being TRBD1 or TRBD2 (5 bases each). Trimming pared 0 bases from V and 2 bases from J, leaving 11 bases between. CDR1 is LGHNA and CDR2 is YNFKEQ in the germline V gene. The CDR3 totals 15 residues.

This chain uses TRBV7-2 with TRBJ2-5; 8 bases match TRBD1. The V segment lost 3 bases and the J segment 4 bases; nucleotides outside the gene matches: 4. Germline lookup yields CDR1 SGHTA and CDR2 FQGNSA. The CDR3 loop spans 14 amino acids. In DNA form, the CDR3 reads TGTGCCAGCAGCTTGGACAGGGCCCGAGAGACCCAGTACTTC. This sequence encodes CASSLDRARETQYF.

This rearrangement joins TRBV2 to TRBJ2-1; D possibly corresponds to TRBD2 (6 bases). V lost 6 bases, J lost 4 bases, and 16 bases lay in between. Germline V gives CDR1 SNHLY, CDR2 FYNNEI. There are 15 residues in the CDR3. The CDR3 here is CASRLAELQYNEQFF. As DNA, the CDR3 is TGTGCCAGCAGACTAGCTGAGCTTCAATACAATGAGCAGTTCTTC.

The V and J genes are TRBV7-2 and TRBJ2-1, with D unresolved. The V and J ends lost 2 bases and 8 bases respectively, with 7 bases between them. CDR1 and CDR2 from the germline V gene are SGHTA and FQGNSA. This CDR3 is 12 amino acids long. CDR3 residues: CASSLSRDEQFF. For the CDR3, the DNA is TGTGCCAGCAGCTTATCCCGCGATGAGCAGTTCTTC.

V gene TRBV12-2 combines with J gene TRBJ2-7. TRBV12-2 is a pseudogene segment. CDR3 size: 11 residues. CDR3 protein: CASRAAYEQYF. CDR3 nucleotides: TGTGCAAGTCGCGCCGCCTACGAGCAGTACTTC.

The chain carries TRBV5-1 and TRBJ1-1; TRBD1 aligns across 12 bases. Germline V gene lookup returns CDR1 SGHRS and CDR2 YFSETQ. The junction had 7 bases not matched to a gene; V was cut back by 3 bases and J by 10 bases. There are 14 residues in the CDR3. CDR3 in amino acids: CASSSGTGGGGAFF. The CDR3 nucleotides read TGCGCCAGCAGCTCTGGGACAGGGGGCGGCGGAGCTTTCTTT.

This rearrangement joins TRBV6-1 to TRBJ2-2; TRBD2 is a possible D gene (5 bases). Trimming pared 2 bases from V and 6 bases from J, leaving 13 bases between. CDR3 length: 15 residues. Germline lookup yields CDR1 MNHNS and CDR2 SASEGT. CDR3 loop: CASSEFGEISGELFF. CDR3 bases: TGTGCCAGCAGTGAATTTGGGGAGATTTCCGGGGAGCTGTTTTTT.

The chain employs TRBV27 and TRBJ2-1, with a weak D call TRBD1 (6 bases). Trimming pared 0 bases from V and 8 bases from J, leaving 14 bases between. This CDR3 spans 15 amino acids. CDR1 and CDR2 (germline): MNHEY, SMNVEV (reference sequence). CDR3 DNA: TGTGCCAGCAGTTTATCACAGGGATATACATATGAGCAGTTCTTC. It translates to CASSLSQGYTYEQFF.

Comment on this clone: The sample contains more than one DNA sequence encoding this CDR3. The chain couples TRBV28 to TRBJ1-1; 8 nucleotides line up with TRBD1. The ends lost 3 bases at V and 4 bases at J; junction bases unmatched: 4. This CDR3 is 14 amino acids long. Germline V CDR1 and CDR2: MDHEN, SYDVKM. CDR3 amino acids: CASSLGTGGTEAFF. Written as DNA, the CDR3 is TGTGCCAGCAGTTTGGGAACAGGGGGCACTGAAGCTTTCTTT. Full variable domain (rest looked up from reference TRBV28 and TRBJ1-1): DVKVTQSSRYLVKRTGEKVFLECVQDMDHENMFWYRQDPGLGLRLIYFSYDVKMKEKGDIPEGYSVSREKKERFSLILESASTNQTSMYLCASSLGTGGTEAFFGQGTRLTVV.

The genes are TRBV15 and TRBJ2-5; 12 bases are shared with TRBD2. CDR3 length: 15 residues. V dropped 4 bases and J dropped 5; count of bases not matched to a gene: 5. The V gene's germline CDR1 is LNHNV and CDR2 YYDKDF (reference sequence). CDR3 sequence: CATSIPSGRDETQYF. The CDR3 nucleotides are TGTGCCACCAGCATCCCTAGCGGGAGGGATGAGACCCAGTACTTC. The entire variable domain, with the rest obtained from reference TRBV15 and TRBJ2-5, is as follows: DAMVIQNPRYQVTQFGKPVTLSCSQTLNHNVMYWYQQKSSQAPKLLFHYYDKDFNNEADTPDNFQSRRPNTSFCFLDIRSPGLGDTAMYLCATSIPSGRDETQYFGPGTRLLVL.

The V call is TRBV15, the J call TRBJ2-2; a possible D gene is TRBD1 (6 bases). Germline V CDR1 and CDR2: LNHNV, YYDKDF (reference sequence). The V and J ends lost 9 bases and 6 bases respectively, with 17 bases between them. This CDR3 is built from 14 residues. The chain's CDR3 is CATRNSGEPGELFF. CDR3 nucleotides: TGTGCCACGAGAAATTCAGGGGAACCCGGGGAGCTGTTTTTT.

CDR3 sequence reads: CASSLGFTGNTIYF. CDR3 DNA sequence: TGTGCCAGCAGCCTGGGATTCACTGGAAACACCATATATTTT. V usage is TRBV6-5 and J usage is TRBJ1-3; D gene uncertain. The CDR3 has 14 residues. The ends were cut back, 6 bases at V and 2 bases at J, with 11 bases in the middle. Germline-derived CDR1 and CDR2 are MNHEY and SVGAGI.

In this sample, this clone turned up once. The rearrangement joins TRBV7-8 to TRBJ2-3; 10 nucleotides align to TRBD1. Germline-derived CDR1 and CDR2 are SGHVS and FQNEAQ. V was pared by 5 bases and J by 8 bases, with 25 bases of the junction left unmatched. The CDR3 extends over 20 amino acids. CDR3 nucleotide sequence: TGTGCCAGCAGCCATATCCCGGGACAGGGGCTGATTAAGGACAGAATTACGCAGTATTTT. This codes for CASSHIPGQGLIKDRITQYF. The entire variable domain, with the rest obtained from reference TRBV7-8 and TRBJ2-3, is as follows: GAGVSQSPRYKVAKRGQDVALRCDPISGHVSLFWYQQALGQGPEFLTYFQNEAQLDKSGLPSDRFFAERPEGSVSTLKIQRTQQEDSAVYLCASSHIPGQGLIKDRITQYFGPGTRLTVL.

The CDR3 DNA sequence: TGTGCCAGCAGCACCGGACAGGGGGGTCAGCCCCAGCATTTT. Amino acid sequence: CASSTGQGGQPQHF. The V call is TRBV28, the J call TRBJ1-5, with 10 bases matching TRBD1. Germline CDR1 is MDHEN and CDR2 is SYDVKM. V lost 6 bases and J lost 6; bases outside the gene matches: 5. The CDR3 extends over 14 amino acids.

In the case of this clone: Other DNA sequences in the same sample also yield this CDR3. This sequence joins TRBV5-1 and TRBJ1-1; maybe TRBD1 (5 bases). Germline assignment: CDR1 SGHRS and CDR2 YFSETQ. Trimming pared 2 bases from V and 3 bases from J, leaving 8 bases between. This CDR3 has 13 residues. The CDR3 spells CASSLVGDTEAFF. The CDR3 DNA reads as TGCGCCAGCAGCTTAGTAGGGGACACTGAAGCTTTCTTT.

J is TRBJ2-3 and V is TRBV7-9, with a weak D call TRBD2 (5 bases). The V gene's germline CDR1 is SEHNR and CDR2 FQNEAQ (reference sequence). V shed 4 bases and J shed 4 bases, with 21 bases lying between them. CDR3 length equals 17 residues. The CDR3 nucleotides read TGTGCCAGCAGCTCAATTCCCGTGGCCCCCGGGGCAGATACGCAGTATTTT. It translates to CASSSIPVAPGADTQYF.

V gene TRBV5-1 combines with J gene TRBJ2-5; tentative D call: TRBD2 (6 bases). Germline lookup yields CDR1 SGHRS and CDR2 YFSETQ. This CDR3 is 16 amino acids long. The ends were cut back, 0 bases at V and 0 bases at J, with 12 bases in the middle. Written as DNA, the CDR3 is TGCGCCAGCAGCTTGGTGTTAGCGGCGTACCAAGAGACCCAGTACTTC. Translating gives CASSLVLAAYQETQYF.

Concerning this clone itself: The sample contains more than one DNA sequence encoding this CDR3. The rearrangement uses TRBV5-4 and TRBJ2-5; D not resolved. V was pared by 0 bases and J by 2 bases, with 5 bases between. Germline-derived CDR1 and CDR2 are SGHNT and YYREEE (reference sequence). CDR3 length: 13 residues. CDR3: CASSLDRQETQYF. The CDR3 nucleotides are TGTGCCAGCAGCTTGGATAGACAAGAGACCCAGTACTTC.

Here the CDR3 reads CASIGPNTEAFF. CDR3 in DNA: TGTGCCAGCATCGGACCGAACACTGAAGCTTTCTTT. The genes are TRBV6-1 and TRBJ1-1; D is unresolved. V lost 7 bases and J 1 base, leaving 7 bases between the germline ends. CDR3 size: 12 residues. Germline CDR1 reads MNHNS; CDR2 reads SASEGT.

The genes are TRBV15 and TRBJ1-2; unclear D gene. CDR1 and CDR2 from the germline V gene are LNHNV and YYDKDF (reference sequence). Trimming removed 4 bases at V and 3 bases at J, with 15 bases between. The CDR3 spans 15 residues. The CDR3 sequence is CATSNSVIQDYGYTF. DNA for the CDR3: TGTGCCACCAGCAACTCGGTAATTCAAGACTATGGCTACACCTTC. The full variable domain, in which reference TRBV15 and TRBJ1-2 provide the parts outside the CDR3, is DAMVIQNPRYQVTQFGKPVTLSCSQTLNHNVMYWYQQKSSQAPKLLFHYYDKDFNNEADTPDNFQSRRPNTSFCFLDIRSPGLGDTAMYLCATSNSVIQDYGYTFGSGTRLTVV.

This rearrangement joins TRBV30 to TRBJ2-7; D not certain. This CDR3 is 14 amino acids long. Germline values: CDR1 GTSNPN, CDR2 SVGIG (reference sequence). V was clipped by 0 bases and J by 2 bases, with 11 bases between them. The CDR3 bases are TGTGCCTGGAGTGTCGATCATATTACCTACGAGCAGTACTTC. Translation: CAWSVDHITYEQYF.

This sequence joins TRBV6-1 and TRBJ2-7, with TRBD1 matching over 7 bases. The CDR3 covers 13 residues. The V and J ends lost 6 bases and 5 bases, in that order; junction bases with no gene match: 7. Germline V gene data show CDR1 as MNHNS and CDR2 as SASEGT. This CDR3 is CASSPRGIHEQYF. The CDR3 coding sequence is TGTGCCAGCAGCCCCAGGGGGATCCACGAGCAGTACTTC.